This T cell receptor (beta chain) was identified during a study of post-analysis software for immune sequencing data. Background on the study: There were relapsing-remitting, secondary progressive and progressive-relapsing multiple sclerosis among the disease courses included. Overall study findings and caveats: Included in a set of roughly five TRBV segments more frequent in patients than controls were TRBV5-6, TRBV5-1 and TRBV20-1.

CDR1 SGDLS and CDR2 YYNGEE come from the germline V gene. V was pared by 4 bases and J by 3 bases, with 14 bases between. The CDR3 is 15 amino acids. As regards this clonotype: No antigen is known for it.

Unique molecular identifiers were carried by the TCR beta cDNA libraries. Starting from around 0.96 to 9.9 million T cells, the study yielded roughly 0.5 million cDNA molecules. TCRdb used MiXCR to reprocess the PCR reads, holding one entry per CDR3 protein. Of a few hundred thousand distinct CDR3 sequences listed, 30% to 40% are singletons. Specimen: blood. The chain recombines TRBV9 with TRBJ2-1; D might be TRBD1 or TRBD2, each matching 6 bases. The sequence was collected from a girl between 2 and 17 years old with multiple sclerosis. CDR3 loop: CASSLGGAYYNEQFF. CDR3 DNA sequence: TGTGCCAGCAGCTTGGGGGGCGCCTACTACAATGAGCAGTTCTTC.